The source of this T cell receptor (beta chain) is a study of blood T cell repertoires in COVID-19. Study in general: The study drew acute and convalescent COVID-19 samples from the United States, Italy and Spain. Sources were T cells, B-cell-depleted T cells, or PBMCs; the material itself was cDNA or gDNA.

In the authors' workflow: It was from reference gene primer amplification that nucleated cell counts were estimated. The data were produced by immunoSEQ multiplex PCR, yet TCRdb's version contains in-frame clones alone and is incomplete. V and J calls and clone size are copied from that table; D and trimming were computed from the DNA. In the table there are around 130,000 clones, around 86% of which are singletons. Germline V gene sequence: CDR1 LGHDT, CDR2 YNNKEL (reference sequence). The CDR3 runs 11 residues. Between the trimmed V and J ends, which lost 1 base and 6 bases, there was a span of 4 bases.

The chain has TRBV3-1 (or the pseudogene TRBV3-2) and TRBJ2-7; D remains unclear. The sample taken for sequencing was peripheral blood. This receptor was obtained from a human donor in a cohort sampled during active COVID-19. CDR3 amino acids: CASSQVGEQYF. The CDR3 DNA reads as TGTGCCAGCAGCCAAGTCGGCGAGCAGTACTTC.